This is a list of T cell receptor beta chains from one sample in a study of cytomegalovirus exposure and HLA in healthy donors. Profiling relied on immunoSEQ multiplex PCR, and the TCRdb table lists in-frame clones only, not all of them. This sample has 200,000 or so clones, with more than 80% found just once. The material sequenced was PBMCs. These receptors came from a woman in her fifties or sixties in good health and CMV-seropositive. Both conserved end residues are trimmed from each CDR3. Clone size is not always given. Where it is, it says once, few, many or a class for expanded clones.

clone size | V gene | CDR3 protein
. | TRBV7-8 | ASSLEPRGGGNEQF
once | TRBV5-1 | ASRTRDRSSYEQY
. | TRBV7-9 | ASSLTVTSTDTQY
few | TRBV5-1 | ASSLASSGQETQY
few | TRBV7-2 | ASSPEATSGNTIY
. | TRBV5-4 | ASSPDGGSGNTIY
. | TRBV12-2 | ASRPRTGKGEKLF
. | TRBV5-1 | ASSLDRVGGGYT
. | TRBV7-2 | ASSGTGQNQPQH
. | TRBV11-2 | ASSPTDREEAGELF
. | TRBV28 | ASSLDLATNEKLF
. | TRBV7-2 | ASSLLPGGSYEQF
. | TRBV10-1 | ASSESGASTDTQY
. | TRBV19 | ASSYFLQGTDTQY
once | TRBV6-5 | ASTLGRGTYEQY
. | TRBV6-5 | ASSSDRGHQDTQY
few | TRBV4-1 | ASSSMAGIRTEAF
. | TRBV28 | ASSSPGQGRTDTQY
. | TRBV5-1 | ASSPAWDNSYEQY
. | TRBV5-5 | ASSLGTPGDIQY
. | TRBV5-4 | ASSVRTDTQY
. | TRBV6-1 | ASGQGNSPLH
. | TRBV7-2 | ASSSNRGLWETQY
. | TRBV11-2 | ASSLVGQGSGYT
. | TRBV6-6 | ASSPGSRQETQY
. | TRBV5-1 | ASSPGLAGVSYEQY
. | TRBV27 | ASSISGVGTEAF
few | TRBV6-5 | ASSYGPNTEAF